The 10 T cell receptor beta chains presented below share a single source sample, sequenced in a study of T cell responses to AZD1222 COVID-19 vaccine. Method: immunoSEQ multiplex PCR; TCRdb's copy keeps in-frame clones and lacks some. Among approximately 30,000 clones listed, 92% were seen once. The sample in question was peripheral blood, obtained 28 days after the second AZD1222 dose. The receptors shown here come from an adult who received the AZD1222 COVID-19 vaccine.

The V call is TRBV18, the J call TRBJ2-3; D may be TRBD1 (6 bases). V was shortened by 6 bases and J by 2 bases, with 15 bases between the two germline ends. The CDR3 sequence is 15 residues long. Germline V gene data show CDR1 as KGHSH and CDR2 as LQKENI. Written as DNA, the CDR3 is TGTGCCAGCTCCGGGATGAACAGGGACACAGATACGCAGTATTTT. This codes for CASSGMNRDTDTQYF. Supplemented by reference TRBV18 and TRBJ2-3, the full variable domain reads NAGVMQNPRHLVRRRGQEARLRCSPMKGHSHVYWYRQLPEEGLKFMVYLQKENIIDESGMPKERFSAEFPKEGPSILRIQQVVRGDSAAYFCASSGMNRDTDTQYFGPGTRLTVL.

The rearrangement links TRBV3-1 (or the pseudogene TRBV3-2) to TRBJ2-5, with 13 bases fitting TRBD2. The V gene end was trimmed by 5 bases and the J gene end by 0 bases; junction bases not matched to a gene: 6. CDR1 LGHDT and CDR2 YNNKEL come from the germline V gene (reference sequence). The CDR3 is 17 amino acids. In DNA, the CDR3 is TGTGCCAGCAGCTCACTAGCGGGAGGGGGGTACCAAGAGACCCAGTACTTC. Translation: CASSSLAGGGYQETQYF.

The J gene is TRBJ1-5, the V gene TRBV4-3; D not certain. The V gene lost 4 bases and the J gene lost 2 bases, with 15 bases spanning the gap. Germline CDR1 LGHNA, CDR2 YSLEER. This CDR3 region has 16 residues. The CDR3 reads CASSPGSYGGNQPQHF. DNA for the CDR3: TGCGCCAGCAGCCCCGGATCATATGGGGGCAATCAGCCCCAGCATTTT.

V usage is TRBV12-3 or TRBV12-4 and J usage is TRBJ1-4; D might be TRBD1 (5 bases). The V end was cut by 8 bases, the J end by 6 bases, with 13 bases between. The CDR3 sequence is 13 residues long. DNA for the CDR3: TGTGCCAGCCGCTTGGGGGTAGATGAAAAACTGTTTTTT. Protein: CASRLGVDEKLFF.

The rearrangement joins TRBV6-2 or TRBV6-3 to TRBJ2-7, with D unclear. Germline lookup yields CDR1 MNHEY and CDR2 SVGEGT. The CDR3 has 12 amino acids. Trimming took 2 bases from V and 1 from J, leaving 3 bases between them. The CDR3 region is CASSYPSYEQYF. CDR3 sequence (DNA): TGTGCCAGCAGTTACCCTTCCTACGAGCAGTACTTC.

The chain recombines TRBV18 with TRBJ1-2; TRBD1 matches 8 bases. Losses at the gene ends were 0 bases for V and 5 bases for J; bases not matched to a gene: 5. The germline CDR1 and CDR2 sequences are KGHSH and LQKENI. The CDR3 is 15 residues long. The CDR3 nucleotides are TGTGCCAGCTCACCACCGGACAGGGAGAGGTATGGCTACACCTTC. Protein: CASSPPDRERYGYTF.

The chain carries TRBV7-5 and TRBJ2-1; no check of the table's D call, TRBD2, against the DNA was made. TRBV7-5 is a listed pseudogene. The CDR3 has 16 residues. This CDR3 is CVRSSSSGRRVYEQFF. The CDR3 DNA reads TGTGTCAGAAGCTCCTCTAGCGGGAGAAGGGTCTATGAGCAGTTCTTC.

The V and J genes are TRBV6-4 and TRBJ1-6; D gene uncertain. Germline-derived CDR1 and CDR2 are MRHNA and SNTAGT. Trimming cost V 6 bases and J 7 bases, with 10 bases left between them. CDR3 size: 13 residues. CDR3 in amino acids: CASSPAPNSPLHF. The CDR3 DNA reads TGTGCCAGCAGCCCCGCTCCCAATTCACCCCTCCACTTT.

The V and J genes are TRBV14 and TRBJ1-4, with TRBD1 identical over 7 bases. The V gene's germline CDR1 is SGHDN and CDR2 FVKESK. Trimming cost V 0 bases and J 8 bases; bases outside gene matches: 9. The CDR3 is 16 amino acids. The chain's CDR3 is CASSQDWKGAEEKLFF. The CDR3 DNA reads TGTGCCAGCAGCCAAGATTGGAAGGGGGCGGAGGAAAAACTGTTTTTT.

The chain has TRBV3-1 (or the pseudogene TRBV3-2) and TRBJ1-5, with D possibly TRBD1 on 6 matching bases. Germline CDR1 is LGHDT and CDR2 is YNNKEL (reference sequence). V gave up 6 bases and J gave up 4 bases, with 13 bases separating them. The CDR3 has 14 amino acids. The DNA of the CDR3 is TGTGCCAGCAGTCATTCAGGGGAGAATCAGCCCCAGCATTTT. This codes for CASSHSGENQPQHF.